These 13 T cell receptor beta chains came from one sample sequenced in a study of cytomegalovirus exposure and HLA in healthy donors. Researchers ran the PCR with 60 Vbeta and 13 Jbeta primers. TCRdb's copy holds only in-frame clones and misses some; the assay was immunoSEQ multiplex PCR. The profile shows roughly 170,000 clones, approximately 72% of them singletons. Source material: PBMCs. These receptors originate from a female donor in good health and CMV-seronegative.

The rearrangement joins TRBV6-5 to TRBJ1-4, with unresolved D. Germline CDR1 MNHEY, CDR2 SVGAGI. V shed 2 bases and J shed 6 bases, with 13 bases lying between them. The CDR3 sequence is 15 residues long. CDR3 sequence (DNA): TGTGCCAGCAGTTACCTCTCCGGCGGGGATGAAAAACTGTTTTTT. Translated: CASSYLSGGDEKLFF.

V usage is TRBV6-5 and J usage is TRBJ2-7, with 13 positions matching TRBD2. The CDR3 length is 15 residues. V gave up 4 bases and J gave up 7 bases; unmatched junction bases: 7. Germline CDR1 reads MNHEY; CDR2 reads SVGAGI. CDR3 loop: CASSSRLAGGQEQYF. The DNA of the CDR3 is TGTGCCAGCAGTTCCCGACTAGCGGGAGGTCAAGAGCAGTACTTC.

This clone was seen more than once but under ten times. Other DNA sequences within the sample encode an identical CDR3. The V and J genes are TRBV5-1 and TRBJ2-5; D not resolved. Trimming left V 0 bases short and J 5 bases short, with 5 bases between. Germline V gives CDR1 SGHRS, CDR2 YFSETQ. The CDR3 is 12 residues long. CDR3 in amino acids: CASSLAGETQYF. The CDR3 region has the DNA TGCGCCAGCAGCTTGGCCGGGGAGACCCAGTACTTC.

This clone was counted a few times. This chain links TRBV9 with TRBJ1-1, with 8 bases that match TRBD1. J gave up 7 bases and V 3 bases, and 8 bases lay outside the gene matches. Germline V gene lookup returns CDR1 SGDLS and CDR2 YYNGEE. CDR3 size: 14 residues. Here the CDR3 reads CASSAQMGQVEAFF. CDR3 nucleotide sequence: TGTGCCAGCAGCGCCCAAATGGGACAGGTTGAAGCTTTCTTT.

The CDR3 sequence is CATSNQGGNIQYF. The CDR3 nucleotides are TGTGCCACCAGCAACCAGGGGGGAAACATTCAGTACTTC. The chain is built from TRBV15 and TRBJ2-4; a possible D gene is TRBD1 (7 bases). Germline V lookup: CDR1 LNHNV, CDR2 YYDKDF (reference sequence). The V and J ends lost 4 bases and 6 bases respectively, with 10 bases between them. The CDR3 loop spans 13 amino acids. The full variable domain, in which reference TRBV15 and TRBJ2-4 provide the parts outside the CDR3, is DAMVIQNPRYQVTQFGKPVTLSCSQTLNHNVMYWYQQKSSQAPKLLFHYYDKDFNNEADTPDNFQSRRPNTSFCFLDIRSPGLGDTAMYLCATSNQGGNIQYFGAGTRLSVL.

The sample holds a few counts of this clone. The rearrangement links TRBV19 to TRBJ2-7; TRBD2 aligns across 8 bases. CDR3 size: 16 residues. Unmatched junction bases numbered 9, after V lost 5 bases and J lost 0 bases. The germline V gene encodes CDR1 LNHDA and CDR2 SQIVND (reference sequence). CDR3 nucleotide sequence: TGTGCCAGTAGTCCCTTCGCGGGGGGCAGCTCCTACGAGCAGTACTTC. The encoded protein is CASSPFAGGSSYEQYF.

This chain connects TRBV27 to TRBJ1-2, with 8 bases lining up with TRBD1. Trimming cost V 0 bases and J 8 bases; bases outside gene matches: 11. CDR3 length equals 16 residues. Germline CDR1 MNHEY, CDR2 SMNVEV (reference sequence). CDR3 nucleotide sequence: TGTGCCAGCAGTTTATCGGGCCAGGGACAGGCCTACGGCTACACCTTC. Amino acids: CASSLSGQGQAYGYTF.

The CDR3 loop is CASSAGGNTEAFF. In nucleotides, the CDR3 is TGTGCCAGCAGCGCAGGGGGGAACACTGAAGCTTTCTTT. The chain couples TRBV7-8 to TRBJ1-1, with 7 bases fitting TRBD1. The CDR3 runs to 13 residues. Looked up from germline, CDR1 is SGHVS and CDR2 is FQNEAQ. V shed 5 bases and J 1 base; nucleotides not matched to a gene: 1. The full variable domain, with the rest looked up from reference TRBV7-8 and TRBJ1-1, is GAGVSQSPRYKVAKRGQDVALRCDPISGHVSLFWYQQALGQGPEFLTYFQNEAQLDKSGLPSDRFFAERPEGSVSTLKIQRTQQEDSAVYLCASSAGGNTEAFFGQGTRLTVV.

The V call is TRBV4-1, the J call TRBJ2-7; the D is unclear. The CDR3 covers 14 residues. The germline V gene has CDR1 MGHRA and CDR2 YSYEKL. Between the trimmed V and J ends, which lost 0 bases and 3 bases, there was a span of 9 bases. The CDR3 is CASSQDQVSYEQYF. CDR3 in DNA: TGCGCCAGCAGCCAAGATCAGGTCAGCTACGAGCAGTACTTC.

CDR3 in amino acids: CASSSRTGGGVEQFF. As DNA, the CDR3 is TGTGCCAGCAGCTCCCGGACAGGGGGGGGCGTTGAGCAGTTCTTC. This chain connects TRBV6-5 to TRBJ2-1; TRBD1 matches 10 bases. The germline CDR1 and CDR2 sequences are MNHEY and SVGAGI. The CDR3 spans 15 residues. V was pared by 6 bases and J by 9 bases, with 11 bases of the junction left unmatched.

The chain uses TRBV9 and TRBJ2-7; no firm D call. V lost 4 bases, J lost 0 bases, and 17 bases lay in between. The germline gives CDR1 SGDLS, CDR2 YYNGEE. There are 16 residues in the CDR3. The DNA of the CDR3 is TGTGCCAGCAGCCCAGACATTCAACCGAGCTCCTACGAGCAGTACTTC. It is translated as CASSPDIQPSSYEQYF.

This clone appeared a single time. This chain uses TRBV6-6 with TRBJ2-1; D gene unclear. The germline CDR1 and CDR2 sequences are MNHNY and SVGAGI (reference sequence). The length of the CDR3 is 13 residues. Trimming cost V 0 bases and J 9 bases, with 9 bases left between them. Here the CDR3 reads CASSYSEAAEQFF. The CDR3 DNA reads TGTGCCAGCAGTTACTCAGAGGCGGCTGAGCAGTTCTTC.

The gene calls are TRBV10-3 and TRBJ2-5; D perhaps matches TRBD2 (5 bases). CDR1 and CDR2 from the germline V gene are ENHRY and SYGVKD. V dropped 4 bases and J dropped 2 bases, with 5 bases sitting between them. The CDR3 is 12 amino acids. DNA for the CDR3: TGTGCCATCAGTGGAGGGCAAGAGACCCAGTACTTC. This gives the protein CAISGGQETQYF.